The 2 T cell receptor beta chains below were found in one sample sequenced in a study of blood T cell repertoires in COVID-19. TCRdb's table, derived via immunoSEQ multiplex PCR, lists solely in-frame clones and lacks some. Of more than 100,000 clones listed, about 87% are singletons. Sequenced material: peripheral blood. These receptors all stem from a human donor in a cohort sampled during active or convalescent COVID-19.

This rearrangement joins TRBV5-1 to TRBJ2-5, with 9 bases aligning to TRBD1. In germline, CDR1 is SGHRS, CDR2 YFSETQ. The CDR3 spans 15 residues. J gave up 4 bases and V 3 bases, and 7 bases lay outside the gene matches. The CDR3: CASSSRQGGTETQYF. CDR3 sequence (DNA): TGCGCCAGCAGCTCCCGACAGGGGGGGACAGAGACCCAGTACTTC.

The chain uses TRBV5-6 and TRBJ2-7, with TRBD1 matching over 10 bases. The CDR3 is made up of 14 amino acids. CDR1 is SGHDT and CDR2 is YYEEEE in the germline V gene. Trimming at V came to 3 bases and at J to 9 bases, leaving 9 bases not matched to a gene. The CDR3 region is CASSYRDRGTRQYF. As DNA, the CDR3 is TGTGCCAGCAGCTACCGGGACAGGGGAACTAGGCAGTACTTC. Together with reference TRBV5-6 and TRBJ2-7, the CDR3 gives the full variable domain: DAGVTQSPTHLIKTRGQQVTLRCSPKSGHDTVSWYQQALGQGPQFIFQYYEEEERQRGNFPDRFSGHQFPNYSSELNVNALLLGDSALYLCASSYRDRGTRQYFGPGTRLTVT.